These 28 T cell receptor beta chains were sequenced from one sample in a study of cytomegalovirus exposure and HLA in healthy donors. Assay: immunoSEQ multiplex PCR; the TCRdb copy retains only in-frame clones and omits some. The sample contains some 340,000 clones, roughly 87% of which appear only once. Sequencing was carried out using PBMCs. Receptors were obtained from a woman in her thirties in good health and CMV-seropositive.

This clone was detected a few times. The chain couples TRBV5-4 to TRBJ2-7; tentative D call: TRBD2 (6 bases). The CDR3 totals 15 residues. Trimming left V 0 bases short and J 9 bases short, with 19 bases between. Germline V gene lookup returns CDR1 SGHNT and CDR2 YYREEE (reference sequence). The CDR3 region has the DNA TGTGCCAGCAGCTTGGTGGACGGGAGAGGCGAGCGGCAGTACTTC. Translating gives CASSLVDGRGERQYF. Together with reference TRBV5-4 and TRBJ2-7, the CDR3 gives the full variable domain: ETGVTQSPTHLIKTRGQQVTLRCSSQSGHNTVSWYQQALGQGPQFIFQYYREEENGRGNFPPRFSGLQFPNYSSELNVNALELDDSALYLCASSLVDGRGERQYFGPGTRLTVT.

This clone has only one observation. The chain uses TRBV2 and TRBJ2-2, with D uncertain. Trimming cost V 4 bases and J 4 bases, with 13 bases left between them. This CDR3 has 15 residues. CDR1 is SNHLY and CDR2 is FYNNEI in the germline V gene. The DNA of the CDR3 is TGTGCCAGCAGTGTCCCCTCTTTTGGCACCGGGGAGCTGTTTTTT. It codes for CASSVPSFGTGELFF.

The chain recombines TRBV2 with TRBJ1-4, with 7 bases aligning to TRBD1. The germline V gene has CDR1 SNHLY and CDR2 FYNNEI. Trimming removed 6 bases from V and 7 bases from J; junction bases left unmatched: 8. This CDR3 is built from 14 residues. In nucleotides, the CDR3 is TGTGCCAGCAGCCAGACAGGGCGGAGTGAAAAACTGTTTTTT. This codes for CASSQTGRSEKLFF.

The count of this clone is one. The chain employs TRBV5-4 and TRBJ1-1; weak D call: TRBD1 (5 bases). The CDR3 consists of 15 residues. Germline-derived CDR1 and CDR2 are SGHNT and YYREEE (reference sequence). V lost 4 bases and J 5 bases, leaving 18 bases between the germline ends. CDR3 DNA sequence: TGTGCCAGCAGCGATTCCAGGGAAGGAGGGACTGAAGCTTTCTTT. This gives the protein CASSDSREGGTEAFF.

The rearrangement joins TRBV27 to TRBJ2-1; 7 positions match TRBD2. Germline-derived CDR1 and CDR2 are MNHEY and SMNVEV (reference sequence). The ends lost 4 bases at V and 4 bases at J; junction bases unmatched: 7. The CDR3 totals 15 residues. The CDR3 region is CASSWDSGSYNEQFF. Here the CDR3 DNA reads TGTGCCAGCAGTTGGGATAGCGGGTCTTACAATGAGCAGTTCTTC.

The V gene is TRBV6-6, the J gene TRBJ1-2; 10 nucleotides agree with TRBD1. The CDR3 loop spans 16 amino acids. Germline V gene sequence: CDR1 MNHNY, CDR2 SVGAGI (reference sequence). V was clipped by 5 bases and J by 0 bases; unmatched bases: 6. The CDR3: CASSGRDRGTNYGYTF. For the CDR3, the DNA is TGTGCCAGCAGTGGCCGGGACAGGGGAACTAACTATGGCTACACCTTC.

Of note for this clone: Other nucleotide sequences in the sample specify the same CDR3. The J gene is TRBJ1-2, the V gene TRBV4-2; D remains ambiguous. V was shortened by 1 base and J by 4 bases, with 7 bases between the two germline ends. There are 13 residues in the CDR3. Germline V lookup: CDR1 LGHNA, CDR2 YNFKEQ. CDR3 sequence: CASSQGGIYGYTF. The DNA of the CDR3 is TGTGCCAGCAGCCAAGGAGGGATCTATGGCTACACCTTC.

Only one count was recorded for this clone. The V call is TRBV19, the J call TRBJ2-1; 11 positions match TRBD1. With V trimmed by 5 bases and J by 6 bases, 3 bases remained unmatched. Germline V gene sequence: CDR1 LNHDA, CDR2 SQIVND (reference sequence). CDR3 length: 14 amino acids. The CDR3 region has the DNA TGTGCCAGTAGTTCCGGGACAGGGGGCAATGAGCAGTTCTTC. This gives the protein CASSSGTGGNEQFF.

The sample holds a few counts of this clone. The chain joins TRBV7-9 to TRBJ2-7; TRBD1 matches at 8 bases. CDR1 is SEHNR and CDR2 is FQNEAQ in the germline V gene (reference sequence). V shed 5 bases, J shed 4 bases, and the junction held 16 bases outside the gene matches. The CDR3 contains 17 residues. The CDR3 nucleotides are TGTGCCAGCAGCCCCCGACGAGGACAGGGACGGGATTACGAGCAGTACTTC. It is translated as CASSPRRGQGRDYEQYF.

The chain has TRBV7-9 and TRBJ1-5; perhaps TRBD1 as D (5 bases). The germline gives CDR1 SEHNR, CDR2 FQNEAQ (reference sequence). V was trimmed by 4 bases and J by 6 bases, leaving 7 bases between them. The CDR3 consists of 12 residues. CDR3 in amino acids: CASSSDSQPQHF. CDR3 in DNA: TGTGCCAGCAGCTCAGACAGTCAGCCCCAGCATTTT.

This chain uses TRBV12-5 with TRBJ2-1; D is unresolved. This CDR3 region has 14 residues. Germline lookup yields CDR1 LGHNT and CDR2 FRNRAP. Trimming shortened V by 8 bases and J by 4 bases, and 15 bases separated the two germline ends. This CDR3 is CASLGPPSYNEQFF. DNA for the CDR3: TGTGCTAGTCTGGGCCCCCCCTCATACAATGAGCAGTTCTTC.

V usage is TRBV2 and J usage is TRBJ2-7; tentatively, D is TRBD1 or TRBD2 (10 bases each). The V gene's germline CDR1 is SNHLY and CDR2 FYNNEI. The CDR3 is made up of 21 amino acids. The V end was cut by 6 bases, the J end by 2 bases, with 35 bases between. This CDR3 reads CASSPGGGQGLAGANPYEQYF. The DNA of the CDR3 is TGTGCCAGCAGCCCAGGGGGGGGACAGGGGCTAGCGGGAGCGAATCCCTACGAGCAGTACTTC.

The rearrangement links TRBV7-6 to TRBJ2-7, with TRBD2 identical over 15 bases. The CDR3 is 18 residues long. Germline assignment: CDR1 SGHVS and CDR2 FNYEAQ. The ends lost 5 bases at V and 6 bases at J; junction bases unmatched: 14. CDR3 region: CASSPGLAGGSSPIEQYF. Here the CDR3 DNA reads TGTGCCAGCAGCCCTGGACTAGCGGGGGGGTCCTCTCCGATCGAGCAGTACTTC.

The chain is built from TRBV19 and TRBJ2-1; TRBD1 matches 8 bases. V was clipped by 11 bases and J by 8 bases; unmatched bases: 11. Looked up from germline, CDR1 is LNHDA and CDR2 is SQIVND (reference sequence). The CDR3 contains 13 residues. CDR3 residues: CASGQVSWDEQFF. CDR3 DNA sequence: TGTGCCTCGGGACAGGTTTCGTGGGATGAGCAGTTCTTC.

The chain uses TRBV9 and TRBJ1-2; D might be TRBD1 (6 bases). With 4 bases removed from V and 0 bases from J, the gap between germline ends came to 19 bases. This CDR3 is built from 17 residues. Germline V lookup: CDR1 SGDLS, CDR2 YYNGEE. The DNA for the CDR3 is TGTGCCAGCAGCCCTTGGACAGAGACGAAGGCTAACTATGGCTACACCTTC. Translated: CASSPWTETKANYGYTF.

The chain couples TRBV6-1 to TRBJ2-1; 10 bases line up with TRBD1. The CDR3 runs 15 residues. V was clipped by 4 bases and J by 5 bases; unmatched bases: 5. Germline CDR1 MNHNS, CDR2 SASEGT. The CDR3 nucleotides are TGTGCCAGCAGTGGGTCCGGGACAGGGGACAATGAGCAGTTCTTC. Amino acids: CASSGSGTGDNEQFF.

The chain joins TRBV7-2 to TRBJ2-5; 11 bases are shared with TRBD2. The CDR3 extends over 15 amino acids. Looked up from germline, CDR1 is SGHTA and CDR2 is FQGNSA. With 5 bases clipped from V and 5 bases from J, the junction kept 7 bases outside the gene matches. The DNA of the CDR3 is TGTGCCAGCAGCCCAGTAGCGGGAGGGGGGGAGACCCAGTACTTC. Protein sequence: CASSPVAGGGETQYF.

V is TRBV23-1 and J is TRBJ1-5; D is uncertain. TRBV23-1 is flagged as an ORF with uncertain function. Trimming shortened V by 6 bases and J by 0 bases, and 9 bases separated the two germline ends. The CDR3 length is 14 residues. DNA of the CDR3: TGCGCCAGCAGCCTCGTTGATAGCAATCAGCCCCAGCATTTT. The encoded protein is CASSLVDSNQPQHF.

The rearrangement joins TRBV5-4 to TRBJ1-2; unclear D gene. This CDR3 comprises 15 residues. Trimming pared 6 bases from V and 0 bases from J, leaving 15 bases between. Germline CDR1 SGHNT, CDR2 YYREEE (reference sequence). CDR3 sequence: CASTGGVLANYGYTF. As DNA, the CDR3 is TGTGCCAGCACCGGTGGGGTGTTGGCTAACTATGGCTACACCTTC.

The rearrangement joins TRBV9 to TRBJ1-1; possibly TRBD1 for D (6 bases). V was pared by 5 bases and J by 1 base, with 9 bases between. This CDR3 has 13 amino acids. CDR1 is SGDLS and CDR2 is YYNGEE in the germline V gene. The CDR3 loop is CASSQQGNTEAFF. The CDR3 DNA follows: TGTGCCAGCAGTCAACAGGGGAACACTGAAGCTTTCTTT. Full variable domain (outside the CDR3, taken from reference TRBV9 and TRBJ1-1): DSGVTQTPKHLITATGQRVTLRCSPRSGDLSVYWYQQSLDQGLQFLIQYYNGEERAKGNILERFSAQQFPDLHSELNLSSLELGDSALYFCASSQQGNTEAFFGQGTRLTVV.

The chain combines TRBV4-3 with TRBJ1-5; D gene unclear. This CDR3 is built from 13 residues. Per germline, CDR1 LGHNA and CDR2 YSLEER. V was pared by 4 bases and J by 2 bases, with 6 bases between. The CDR3 DNA sequence: TGCGCCAGCAGCCTACGAGGCAATCAGCCCCAGCATTTT. As protein: CASSLRGNQPQHF.

The V gene is TRBV27, the J gene TRBJ2-7, with D perhaps matching TRBD2 (5 bases). Germline V gives CDR1 MNHEY, CDR2 SMNVEV (reference sequence). Deletions cut 0 bases from V and 2 bases from J, with 14 bases between. This CDR3 is 16 amino acids long. Here the CDR3 DNA reads TGTGCCAGCAGTTTATCCGGCGTTGGAGGAACCTACGAGCAGTACTTC. As protein: CASSLSGVGGTYEQYF.

The chain combines TRBV18 with TRBJ1-1; perhaps TRBD1 as D (6 bases). The CDR3 runs 17 residues. Trimming left V 3 bases short and J 4 bases short, with 21 bases between. The germline V gene encodes CDR1 KGHSH and CDR2 LQKENI. The CDR3 nucleotides read TGTGCCAGCTCACCCAATACACAGGGCGGATATGGCACTGAAGCTTTCTTT. Translation gives CASSPNTQGGYGTEAFF.

The chain combines TRBV19 with TRBJ2-7, with 11 bases that match TRBD2. The CDR3 has 16 amino acids. Trimming took 3 bases from V and 3 from J; bases not matched to a gene: 7. CDR1 is LNHDA and CDR2 is SQIVND in the germline V gene (reference sequence). In DNA, the CDR3 is TGTGCCAGTAGTATCCTCCTAGCGGGAGGAAACTACGAGCAGTACTTC. This gives the protein CASSILLAGGNYEQYF.

This clone was seen only a few times. The chain carries TRBV28 and TRBJ2-7, with D uncertain. Germline V gene data show CDR1 as MDHEN and CDR2 as SYDVKM. Trimming removed 5 bases from V and 2 bases from J, with 4 bases in between. The CDR3 runs 11 residues. CDR3 sequence (DNA): TGTGCCAGCAGTACCCCCTACGAGCAGTACTTC. It encodes CASSTPYEQYF.

This clone was seen only once. This chain connects TRBV7-9 to TRBJ2-7; tentatively, D is TRBD1 (5 bases). The germline V gene has CDR1 SEHNR and CDR2 FQNEAQ (reference sequence). This CDR3 is 15 amino acids long. Trimming shortened V by 5 bases and J by 1 base, and 15 bases separated the two germline ends. CDR3 residues: CASSLSRGPSYEQYF. CDR3 DNA: TGTGCCAGCAGCCTTAGTAGGGGCCCTTCCTACGAGCAGTACTTC.

The chain couples TRBV5-1 to TRBJ1-2, with TRBD1 matching over 7 bases. The CDR3 consists of 14 residues. The germline CDR1 and CDR2 sequences are SGHRS and YFSETQ. The V gene end was trimmed by 5 bases and the J gene end by 2 bases; junction bases not matched to a gene: 6. In DNA form, the CDR3 reads TGCGCCAGCAGATGGGACAGAATAAACTATGGCTACACCTTC. Translation gives CASRWDRINYGYTF.

V usage is TRBV7-2 and J usage is TRBJ2-7; D might be TRBD2 (5 bases). Trimming took 0 bases from V and 5 from J, leaving 8 bases between them. This CDR3 has 13 residues. The V gene's germline CDR1 is SGHTA and CDR2 FQGNSA. The CDR3 sequence: CASSLAGSDEQYF. Here the CDR3 DNA reads TGTGCCAGCAGCTTAGCAGGGAGCGACGAGCAGTACTTC.